The 20 T cell receptor beta chains given below trace back to one sample, sequenced in a study of blood T cells in healthy people across ages. The authors ran a second PCR of roughly 6 to 12 cycles using a sample-barcoded 5' primer and a J-beta primer mix. One entry per CDR3 protein results from TCRdb running MiXCR on the 5' RACE reads. The sample carries some 1,000,000 distinct CDR3 sequences, 20% to 25% recorded once. The data were also submitted as part of a second study, on T cells of mothers and their children.

Sequenced: blood. The source is a girl aged 2-10 years in good health.

The V gene is TRBV11-2, the J gene TRBJ2-5; 13 positions agree with TRBD2. Trimming at V came to 4 bases and at J to 13 bases, leaving 9 bases not matched to a gene. CDR3 length: 14 amino acids. In germline, CDR1 is SGHAT, CDR2 FQNNGV. CDR3 loop: CASSSTGTSGVWYF. CDR3 nucleotide sequence: TGTGCCAGCAGCTCTACCGGGACTAGCGGGGTATGGTACTTC.

Here the CDR3 DNA reads TGTGCCAGCAGCTTAATTGGATGGAGTAGCGGGAGCTCAGATACGCAGTATTTT. This codes for CASSLIGWSSGSSDTQYF. The V gene is TRBV7-8, the J gene TRBJ2-3; 9 bases match TRBD2. The CDR3 totals 18 residues. After removal of 2 bases from V and 4 bases from J, the junction contained 13 bases not matched to a gene. Germline V gene data show CDR1 as SGHVS and CDR2 as FQNEAQ.

Concerning this clonotype: One end of the junction does not line up with germline, which may come from a read error. The chain combines TRBV4-2 with TRBJ2-1; D is unresolved. Germline CDR1 LGHNA, CDR2 YNFKEQ. CDR3 length: 13 residues. CDR3 nucleotides: TGTGCTAGCAGCCTAGACCCTGAGGCTGGGCAGTTCTTC. This encodes CASSLDPEAGQFF.

The V call is TRBV20-1, the J call TRBJ2-6, with unresolved D. This CDR3 is built from 14 residues. The germline CDR1 and CDR2 sequences are DFQATT and SNEGSKA (reference sequence). The V end lost 1 base, the J end lost 2 bases, and 6 bases lay between the germline ends. The CDR3 nucleotides are TGCAGTGCTAGAGTTCCCCCTGGGGCCAACGTCCTGACTTTC. The encoded protein is CSARVPPGANVLTF.

V is TRBV20-1 and J is TRBJ2-7, with D possibly matching TRBD1 (5 bases). This CDR3 comprises 12 residues. V was clipped by 6 bases and J by 7 bases, with 16 bases between them. CDR1 is DFQATT and CDR2 is SNEGSKA in the germline V gene (reference sequence). The CDR3: CSAQQEGWEQYF. CDR3 coding DNA: TGCAGTGCCCAACAGGAAGGCTGGGAGCAGTACTTC.

This clonotype turned up a few times. One junction end does not reproduce the germline sequence, and a read error may be involved. This sequence joins TRBV7-7 and TRBJ2-2, with 10 nucleotides matching TRBD2. Germline loops: CDR1 SSHAT, CDR2 FNYEAQ (reference sequence). The CDR3 is made up of 16 amino acids. DNA of the CDR3: TGTGCTAGCAGCTCCTTAGCGGGGGGAGACACCGGGGAGCTGTTTTTT. This encodes CASSSLAGGDTGELFF.

V is TRBV6-5 and J is TRBJ1-1; D is perhaps TRBD1 (6 bases). In germline, CDR1 is MNHEY, CDR2 SVGAGI. This CDR3 is 14 amino acids long. The V gene lost 6 bases and the J gene lost 9 bases, with 20 bases spanning the gap. This CDR3 is CASSYQTGMKKAFF. The CDR3 bases are TGTGCCAGCAGCTACCAAACAGGGATGAAAAAAGCTTTCTTT.

The rearrangement links TRBV29-1 to TRBJ1-2, with 7 bases lining up with TRBD1. CDR1 is SQVTM and CDR2 is ANQGSEA in the germline V gene. The CDR3 sequence is 17 residues long. V was clipped by 7 bases and J by 0 bases; unmatched bases: 17. The CDR3 protein is CSDDREFPLKANYGYTF. In DNA form, the CDR3 reads TGCAGCGATGACAGGGAATTCCCGTTAAAAGCTAACTATGGCTACACCTTC.

The V call is TRBV29-1, the J call TRBJ2-5; no clear D gene. Judging by the DNA end, TRBJ2-1 fits better; the J call may be wrong. CDR1 and CDR2 from the germline V gene are SQVTM and ANQGSEA. This CDR3 has 10 amino acids. The CDR3 sequence: CSGYHNEQFF. The CDR3 coding sequence is TGCAGCGGCTACCACAATGAGCAGTTCTTC.

The chain links TRBV28 to TRBJ2-5; D is undetermined. The end of the DNA aligns better with TRBJ2-1, so the J call may be wrong. The CDR3 length is 13 residues. Germline CDR1 MDHEN, CDR2 SYDVKM. This CDR3 reads CASSEVGYYEQFF. The CDR3 DNA reads TGTGCCAGCAGTGAGGTCGGCTATTATGAGCAGTTCTTC.

V is TRBV9 and J is TRBJ1-3, with a possible D match to TRBD1 (6 bases). The CDR3 contains 14 residues. V lost 3 bases to trimming and J lost 4 bases, with 11 bases between them. CDR1 and CDR2 from the germline V gene are SGDLS and YYNGEE. Here the CDR3 reads CASSDPGEGNTIYF. The CDR3 DNA reads as TGTGCCAGCAGCGACCCAGGGGAAGGAAACACCATATATTTT.

The chain is built from TRBV7-9 and TRBJ1-2, with a possible D match to TRBD1 (6 bases). Germline V gene data show CDR1 as SEHNR and CDR2 as FQNEAQ (reference sequence). The V gene lost 4 bases and the J gene lost 9 bases, with 15 bases spanning the gap. This CDR3 is 13 amino acids long. The CDR3 reads CASSSSGWDSYTF. The CDR3 DNA sequence: TGTGCCAGCAGCTCAAGTGGGTGGGACAGCTACACCTTC.

This clonotype was observed once. One end of the junction fails to match germline, which may point to a read error. The CDR3 loop is CASSFTGSLNF. For the CDR3, the DNA is TGTGCCAGCAGCTTTACCGGCTCCCTGAACTTC. The chain uses TRBV7-8 and TRBJ2-4, with D uncertain. The germline CDR1 and CDR2 sequences are SGHVS and FQNEAQ. The CDR3 is 11 amino acids.

This clonotype was seen only a few times. The final CDR3 position lacks the conserved phenylalanine or tryptophan, pointing to a likely read error. The chain has TRBV28 and TRBJ2-1; D not certain. In germline, CDR1 is MDHEN, CDR2 SYDVKM. The length of the CDR3 is 11 residues. V was clipped by 2 bases and J by 10 bases, with 6 bases between them. The CDR3 nucleotides are TGTGCCAGCAGTTTAATCGCGGAGCAGTTCCTC. This encodes CASSLIAEQFL.

The chain has TRBV6-1 and TRBJ2-5, with 7 bases fitting TRBD2. The CDR3 is 14 residues long. Trimming removed 1 base from V and 9 bases from J; junction bases left unmatched: 8. Germline CDR1 and CDR2: MNHNS and SASEGT. In DNA form, the CDR3 reads TGTGCCAGCAGTGAAGGCGGGGGATCGGGGTCCCAGTACTTC. It is translated as CASSEGGGSGSQYF.

This clonotype was detected only a few times. The V call is TRBV10-3, the J call TRBJ1-1; D gene ambiguous. Trimming took 0 bases from V and 1 from J, leaving 9 bases between them. The CDR3 loop spans 15 amino acids. Germline lookup yields CDR1 ENHRY and CDR2 SYGVKD. CDR3 bases: TGTGCCATCAGTGAGTCGATGGGCCCGAACACTGAAGCTTTCTTT. Its translation is CAISESMGPNTEAFF.

This chain connects TRBV12-3 or TRBV12-4 to TRBJ2-5; D may be TRBD1 or TRBD2 (5 bases each). The DNA end is a closer match to TRBJ2-7, so the J assignment may be wrong. This CDR3 has 14 amino acids. DNA for the CDR3: TGTGCCAGCACCCCGAGCGGTCACAGGTACGAGCAGTACTTC. Protein: CASTPSGHRYEQYF.

The rearrangement links TRBV6-1 to TRBJ1-1, with D maybe TRBD1 (5 bases). The CDR3 loop spans 12 amino acids. V shed 3 bases and J shed 8 bases, with 10 bases lying between them. Germline V lookup: CDR1 MNHNS, CDR2 SASEGT. DNA of the CDR3: TGTGCCAGCAGTGACGGGGGTTTAGAAGCTTTCTTT. Its protein product is CASSDGGLEAFF.

This clonotype was counted between two and nine times. Compared with germline, one end of the junction differs, possibly owing to a read error. The V call is TRBV4-3, the J call TRBJ1-1; 9 bases agree with TRBD1. This CDR3 region has 17 residues. Germline-derived CDR1 and CDR2 are LGHNA and YSLEER. CDR3 nucleotide sequence: TGCGCCAGCAGCCAAGAGGGCCTAGAAACAGGGGGCACTGAGGCTTTCTTT. Translation: CASSQEGLETGGTEAFF.

The chain links TRBV7-3 to TRBJ1-1; 8 bases match TRBD1. V trimming: 6 bases; J trimming: 4 bases; junction bases outside the gene matches: 4. Germline assignment: CDR1 SGHTA and CDR2 FQGTGA. The CDR3 length is 13 residues. CDR3 coding DNA: TGTGCCAGCAGGATGCAGGGGGCCACTGAAGCTTTCTTT. It yields the protein CASRMQGATEAFF. Together with reference TRBV7-3 and TRBJ1-1, the CDR3 gives the full variable domain: GAGVSQTPSNKVTEKGKYVELRCDPISGHTALYWYRQSLGQGPEFLIYFQGTGAADDSGLPNDRFFAVRPEGSVSTLKIQRTERGDSAVYLCASRMQGATEAFFGQGTRLTVV.